Shown below are 29 T cell receptor beta chains from a single sample sequenced in a study of shared T cell receptors in the human thymus. Libraries were prepared by immunoSEQ multiplex PCR; TCRdb keeps only in-frame clonotypes and omits some of them. The sample consists of hundreds of thousands of clones, around 95% of them appearing once. Sequencing input: thymocytes. These receptors came from a human donor.

This clone showed up just once. The J gene is TRBJ2-7, the V gene TRBV6-5, with TRBD2 as a possible D gene (6 bases). CDR1 and CDR2 (germline): MNHEY, SVGAGI. V was trimmed by 5 bases and J by 5 bases, leaving 13 bases between them. The CDR3 covers 13 residues. CDR3 bases: TGTGCCAGCAGTCCGGGAGTAAACGACGAGCAGTACTTC. Its protein product is CASSPGVNDEQYF.

The gene calls are TRBV4-1 and TRBJ1-3; D call uncertain. The ends were cut back, 0 bases at V and 0 bases at J, with 18 bases in the middle. The CDR3 totals 19 residues. Germline-derived CDR1 and CDR2 are MGHRA and YSYEKL. DNA for the CDR3: TGCGCCAGCAGCCAAGATTTGGTAGGGATCTCCTTCTCTGGAAACACCATATATTTT. This gives the protein CASSQDLVGISFSGNTIYF.

V gene TRBV27 combines with J gene TRBJ2-1; 11 bases are shared with TRBD2. The CDR3 runs to 19 residues. Germline CDR1 is MNHEY and CDR2 is SMNVEV (reference sequence). V gave up 10 bases and J gave up 9 bases; unmatched junction bases: 26. The CDR3 loop is CATTLGPFSGREANGEQFF. CDR3 in DNA: TGTGCCACCACCCTAGGGCCCTTTAGCGGGAGGGAGGCCAACGGTGAGCAGTTCTTC.

The genes are TRBV7-8 and TRBJ1-2; a weak D match, TRBD1 (5 bases). CDR3 length: 13 residues. Trimming cost V 5 bases and J 2 bases, with 9 bases left between them. Germline assignment: CDR1 SGHVS and CDR2 FQNEAQ. The CDR3 DNA is TGTGCCAGCAGCCGGGGCTTCAACTATGGCTACACCTTC. Its protein is CASSRGFNYGYTF.

V usage is TRBV4-1 and J usage is TRBJ1-1; 10 positions agree with TRBD1. The V segment lost 4 bases and the J segment 11 bases; nucleotides outside the gene matches: 10. Per the germline V gene, CDR1 is MGHRA and CDR2 is YSYEKL. CDR3 length: 14 residues. Here the CDR3 reads CASSPRWTGGSAFF. CDR3 in DNA: TGCGCCAGCAGCCCCCGATGGACAGGGGGGTCGGCTTTCTTT.

The rearrangement uses TRBV28 and TRBJ1-2; TRBD1 aligns across 7 bases. With V trimmed by 7 bases and J by 3 bases, 11 bases remained unmatched. The germline V gene has CDR1 MDHEN and CDR2 SYDVKM. The CDR3 has 15 amino acids. For the CDR3, the DNA is TGTGCCAGCAACCCCGAGGACAGGCGATACTATGGCTACACCTTC. This gives the protein CASNPEDRRYYGYTF.

This rearrangement joins TRBV7-2 to TRBJ1-3; D is undetermined. CDR3 length: 18 residues. Trimming left V 1 base short and J 0 bases short, with 16 bases between. CDR1 and CDR2 (germline): SGHTA, FQGNSA. This CDR3 is CASSLVDWRGNSGNTIYF. The CDR3 DNA reads TGTGCCAGCAGCTTAGTCGATTGGCGAGGTAACTCTGGAAACACCATATATTTT.

The chain joins TRBV5-1 to TRBJ1-5, with D tentatively TRBD1 (5 bases). Germline V CDR1 and CDR2: SGHRS, YFSETQ. This CDR3 region has 17 residues. Trimming removed 0 bases at V and 3 bases at J, with 16 bases between. CDR3 loop: CASSLAGADKDNQPQHF. The CDR3 DNA sequence: TGCGCCAGCAGCTTGGCCGGGGCAGATAAGGACAATCAGCCCCAGCATTTT. The variable domain in full, completed from reference TRBV5-1 and TRBJ1-5, reads KAGVTQTPRYLIKTRGQQVTLSCSPISGHRSVSWYQQTPGQGLQFLFEYFSETQRNKGNFPGRFSGRQFSNSRSEMNVSTLELGDSALYLCASSLAGADKDNQPQHFGDGTRLSIL.

The chain links TRBV29-1 to TRBJ2-3; D perhaps matches TRBD2 (6 bases). V was cut by 4 bases and J by 3 bases, with 26 bases left in between. The CDR3 contains 18 residues. Germline-derived CDR1 and CDR2 are SQVTM and ANQGSEA. The CDR3: CSVVTGGGTLVGTDTQYF. The CDR3 region has the DNA TGCAGCGTTGTTACGGGTGGGGGGACTTTGGTGGGGACAGATACGCAGTATTTT.

The chain carries TRBV27 and TRBJ2-7, with 9 bases lining up with TRBD2. CDR1 MNHEY and CDR2 SMNVEV come from the germline V gene (reference sequence). V gave up 5 bases and J gave up 2 bases; unmatched junction bases: 13. The CDR3 length is 17 residues. CDR3 loop: CASSPHEGGRGTYEQYF. The CDR3 bases are TGTGCCAGCAGTCCTCATGAGGGCGGGAGGGGAACCTACGAGCAGTACTTC.

This chain links TRBV7-3 with TRBJ2-3; 10 bases align to TRBD2. The CDR3 is 15 amino acids. Germline V gives CDR1 SGHTA, CDR2 FQGTGA. Trimming cost V 5 bases and J 5 bases; bases outside gene matches: 7. The CDR3 region is CASSPASGSRDTQYF. The CDR3 nucleotides are TGTGCCAGCAGCCCAGCTAGCGGGAGTAGAGATACGCAGTATTTT.

The V call is TRBV10-3, the J call TRBJ2-1; maybe TRBD2 (7 bases). Trimming removed 5 bases at V and 2 bases at J, with 16 bases between. The germline CDR1 and CDR2 sequences are ENHRY and SYGVKD. The CDR3 sequence is 16 residues long. The CDR3, as DNA: TGTGCCATCAGTCCTAGTGGGGGGGCGACCTACAATGAGCAGTTCTTC. It is translated as CAISPSGGATYNEQFF.

This clone was seen once. The chain couples TRBV28 to TRBJ1-5; tentatively, D is TRBD1 (5 bases). V was trimmed by 2 bases and J by 2 bases, leaving 16 bases between them. The CDR3 totals 17 residues. In germline, CDR1 is MDHEN, CDR2 SYDVKM. Here the CDR3 reads CASSLIWTGVGNQPQHF. The CDR3 DNA follows: TGTGCCAGCAGTTTAATCTGGACGGGGGTGGGCAATCAGCCCCAGCATTTT.

The chain links TRBV9 to TRBJ2-1; possibly TRBD1 or TRBD2 for D (5 bases each). CDR3 size: 14 residues. Germline CDR1 SGDLS, CDR2 YYNGEE. V lost 0 bases, J lost 6 bases, and 10 bases lay in between. CDR3 nucleotides: TGTGCCAGCAGCGTAGGGGGGAGCGTCAATGAGCAGTTCTTC. This gives the protein CASSVGGSVNEQFF.

The gene calls are TRBV27 and TRBJ1-5, with 9 nucleotides matching TRBD1. V trimming: 3 bases; J trimming: 6 bases; junction bases outside the gene matches: 9. Germline CDR1 MNHEY, CDR2 SMNVEV (reference sequence). The CDR3 has 16 residues. CDR3 nucleotides: TGTGCCAGCAGTTTCTCAGGGGGACAGGGAGTTCAGCCCCAGCATTTT. This sequence encodes CASSFSGGQGVQPQHF.

This sequence joins TRBV28 and TRBJ1-1, with 10 bases that match TRBD1. V shed 6 bases, J shed 5 bases, and the junction held 21 bases outside the gene matches. The CDR3 sequence is 19 residues long. CDR1 and CDR2 from the germline V gene are MDHEN and SYDVKM. The CDR3 spells CASSPRWDRGLPRGTEAFF. The CDR3, as DNA: TGTGCCAGCAGCCCCCGTTGGGACAGGGGCCTCCCACGGGGGACTGAAGCTTTCTTT. The full variable domain, its missing parts supplied by reference TRBV28 and TRBJ1-1, is DVKVTQSSRYLVKRTGEKVFLECVQDMDHENMFWYRQDPGLGLRLIYFSYDVKMKEKGDIPEGYSVSREKKERFSLILESASTNQTSMYLCASSPRWDRGLPRGTEAFFGQGTRLTVV.

This clone is a singleton in its sample. CDR3 sequence: CASSPDRGRGSTDTQYF. CDR3 nucleotide sequence: TGTGCCAGCAGCCCAGATCGGGGGAGAGGCAGCACAGATACGCAGTATTTT. The rearrangement joins TRBV11-2 to TRBJ2-3; a weak D match, TRBD2 (6 bases). The CDR3 runs to 17 residues. Trimming cost V 5 bases and J 0 bases, with 18 bases left between them. Germline assignment: CDR1 SGHAT and CDR2 FQNNGV.

The V gene is TRBV13, the J gene TRBJ1-4; D is ambiguous. Between the trimmed V and J ends, which lost 0 bases and 6 bases, there was a span of 5 bases. Germline V gene sequence: CDR1 PRHDT, CDR2 FYEKMQ (reference sequence). This CDR3 is 13 amino acids long. CDR3 region: CASSLGRDEKLFF. CDR3 coding DNA: TGTGCCAGCAGCTTAGGTCGAGATGAAAAACTGTTTTTT.

V gene TRBV19 combines with J gene TRBJ2-7; tentative D call: TRBD1 (5 bases). This CDR3 is built from 13 residues. Trimming stripped 5 bases from V and 3 bases from J, with 11 bases between. Germline V CDR1 and CDR2: LNHDA, SQIVND (reference sequence). The CDR3 nucleotides read TGTGCCAGTAGTGATTCAAGGGGCTACGAGCAGTACTTC. The encoded protein is CASSDSRGYEQYF.

This rearrangement joins TRBV27 to TRBJ2-7, with TRBD2 matching over 9 bases. V lost 6 bases and J lost 2; bases outside the gene matches: 8. Germline V gene data show CDR1 as MNHEY and CDR2 as SMNVEV (reference sequence). There are 15 residues in the CDR3. The CDR3 reads CASSPTSGNAYEQYF. CDR3 DNA: TGTGCCAGCAGCCCGACTAGCGGAAACGCCTACGAGCAGTACTTC.

The CDR3 loop reads CSVLQTGKSTDTQYF. The CDR3 DNA sequence: TGCAGCGTCCTACAAACAGGGAAAAGCACAGATACGCAGTATTTT. The chain couples TRBV29-1 to TRBJ2-3; maybe TRBD1 (6 bases). V was pared by 6 bases and J by 0 bases, with 16 bases between. Germline CDR1 is SQVTM and CDR2 is ANQGSEA. The CDR3 length is 15 residues.

J is TRBJ2-1 and V is TRBV2; D is undetermined. V was trimmed by 7 bases and J by 6 bases, leaving 28 bases between them. Germline V gene sequence: CDR1 SNHLY, CDR2 FYNNEI. The CDR3 has 18 amino acids. The CDR3 nucleotides read TGTGCCAGCACCCAGAGCACCCCGGTGGGTATCAGTATCAATGAGCAGTTCTTC. Amino acid sequence: CASTQSTPVGISINEQFF.

This chain links TRBV27 with TRBJ2-4; possibly TRBD2 for D (7 bases). Trimming shortened V by 5 bases and J by 6 bases, and 26 bases separated the two germline ends. Germline V gene sequence: CDR1 MNHEY, CDR2 SMNVEV (reference sequence). This CDR3 contains 18 residues. The CDR3 DNA follows: TGTGCCAGCAGTCCCCGCCTCGGGGGGACAAGCTCGGGAAACATTCAGTACTTC. This gives the protein CASSPRLGGTSSGNIQYF.

The rearrangement uses TRBV14 and TRBJ2-7, with TRBD1 identical over 10 bases. Looked up from germline, CDR1 is SGHDN and CDR2 is FVKESK. The V gene end was trimmed by 0 bases and the J gene end by 7 bases; junction bases not matched to a gene: 6. This CDR3 is 15 amino acids long. CDR3 protein: CASSQDRQGAFEQYF. In DNA, the CDR3 is TGTGCCAGCAGCCAAGATCGACAGGGGGCGTTTGAGCAGTACTTC.

About this clone itself: The junction shows a germline mismatch at one end, possibly a read error. The chain has TRBV30 and TRBJ2-1; tentatively, D is TRBD2 (6 bases). CDR1 GTSNPN and CDR2 SVGIG come from the germline V gene (reference sequence). This CDR3 comprises 15 residues. CDR3 in amino acids: CTWRAPSGTYNEQFF. CDR3 in DNA: TGTACCTGGAGGGCCCCCTCAGGGACGTACAATGAGCAGTTCTTC.

The chain has TRBV14 and TRBJ2-3; the D is unclear. The CDR3 consists of 16 residues. CDR1 and CDR2 (germline): SGHDN, FVKESK. V was shortened by 2 bases and J by 2 bases, with 14 bases between the two germline ends. The CDR3 DNA is TGTGCCAGCAGCCAACGGCCAAGGTTTTTCACAGATACGCAGTATTTT. Translation: CASSQRPRFFTDTQYF.

This chain links TRBV27 with TRBJ1-5; tentatively, D is TRBD1 (6 bases). The germline V gene has CDR1 MNHEY and CDR2 SMNVEV (reference sequence). This CDR3 region has 15 residues. V was clipped by 1 base and J by 5 bases, with 12 bases between them. CDR3 protein: CASSLLGARDQPQHF. The CDR3 nucleotides read TGTGCCAGCAGTTTATTGGGGGCGCGGGATCAGCCCCAGCATTTT.

The chain uses TRBV27 and TRBJ2-7; TRBD2 matches at 11 bases. The V and J ends lost 4 bases and 3 bases, in that order; junction bases with no gene match: 11. CDR1 and CDR2 (germline): MNHEY, SMNVEV (reference sequence). This CDR3 is built from 17 residues. DNA of the CDR3: TGTGCCAGCAGTTATTTAAGGCTAGCGGGAGGACTCTACGAGCAGTACTTC. It encodes CASSYLRLAGGLYEQYF.

The chain uses TRBV6-4 and TRBJ2-3; 8 bases map to TRBD1. This CDR3 region has 15 residues. In germline, CDR1 is MRHNA, CDR2 SNTAGT. V was clipped by 6 bases and J by 2 bases; unmatched bases: 7. The CDR3 reads CASSSQTGATDTQYF. CDR3 bases: TGTGCCAGCAGCTCCCAGACAGGGGCCACAGATACGCAGTATTTT.